This TCR beta chain was sequenced in a study of draining lymph node invasion in breast cancer (dated by TCRdb to the early 2020s). In the study overall: Nodal metastasis was diagnosed by histology and cytokeratin immunohistochemistry and confirmed by EpCAM/CD45 flow cytometry. In a separate targeted assay, sorted memory regulatory T cells and memory conventional CD4 T cells were compared across breast cancer tissues by bulk TCR-beta CDR3 sequencing. From each patient, matched non-invaded and tumor-invaded tumor-draining lymph nodes and the primary tumor were collected, and both Treg and Tconv subsets were profiled. In the separate targeted TCR sequencing, lymph nodes from 5 or 6 patients were covered, and primary tumors were sequenced for three of those patients.

The library was prepared using bulk RNA-seq. The run used an Illumina HiSeq 2500. Per the source publication's procedure: For the separate targeted TCR-seq dataset, MiXCR version 2.1.5 with default parameters extracted and quantified CDR3 sequences from raw reads. TCR-beta clones in the separate targeted TCR-seq dataset were defined according to the combination of V gene, J gene and CDR3 sequence. For the separate targeted TCR-seq dataset, clones with fewer than three counts were filtered out, after which only the 90% most strongly expressed clones in each sample were kept. In the separate targeted TCR-seq dataset, Treg-Tconv overlap was calculated per tissue as the number of shared clones divided by the total number of Treg clones, multiplied by 100. TCRdb reprocessing: public reads trimmed at Q25 with fastp, clones called with MiXCR, in-frame beta chains kept. Rows are unified per CDR3 protein, each entry keeping the most common DNA and genes. TCRdb, rather than the study authors, made the V and J calls. Here the sample has about 2,400 distinct CDR3 sequences; more than 75% occur a single time. 1.6% of the sample is in the top ten clones.

CD4+ CD45RA- CD25- cells were sorted as memory conventional CD4 T cells. Each tumor-draining lymph node was classified as non-invaded if metastatic tumor cells were absent and as invaded if metastatic tumor cells were present. T cells were pre-enriched with a Miltenyi Pan T Cell isolation kit before staining and sorting. Primary tumors were characterized by immunohistochemistry for estrogen receptor, progesterone receptor, HER2 and Ki-67. Fresh surgical tissue was processed within a few hours after surgery by cutting into small fragments. The tissue fragments were digested enzymatically for 20 minutes with Liberase TL plus DNase and were then passed through a 40-micrometer strainer. Sorting used a BD FACS Aria II with roughly 98-99% purity, after DAPI live/dead staining. Sorted cells were lysed in TCL buffer and RNA was purified with a Norgen Single Cell RNA purification kit including DNase treatment.

Points the paper makes about the study in general: Whether Treg conversion occurred in a given organ or whether converted Tregs recirculated between nodes and tumor could not be resolved from the data. Tracking of the top-100 tumor clones could be carried out in just a couple of patients. According to the targeted TCR-seq data, Tregs appeared to be more clonally expanded than Tconvs in every tissue, and both subsets had lower diversity in tumor than in lymph nodes. Some of the top 100 tumor clones were detected in invaded and non-invaded nodes, and this detection was taken to suggest recirculation between tumor and draining nodes. TCRs shared between Treg and Tconv subsets were regarded as suggestive, but not proof, of a common clonal origin. Within each tissue, roughly 14-25% of Treg TCRs were also found among Tconvs, a result interpreted as suggesting peripheral Treg induction.

V and J are trimmed by 6 bases and 0 bases, and the gene matches miss 8 bases of the junction. The CDR3 numbers 17 residues from cysteine through phenylalanine. Just CDR3 DNA is preserved here, 51 bases in frame from base 1. The CDR1 and CDR2 encoded by the germline V gene are SGHTA and FQGNSA. Concerning this clonotype: Its antigen target is currently unknown. Nothing much larger sits one base from this clone, and base qualities are not available.

Specimen: sorted memory CD4+ effector T cells from a lymph node. Taken with the paper, the label for cell subset or site translates to: CD45RA-negative sorted CD4+ T cells (memory Tconv or effector/memory Treg). The sequence came from a female donor with luminal breast cancer. The V and J segments used are TRBV7-2 and TRBJ1-5; 10 central nucleotides agree with TRBD1. The DNA reads TGTGCCAGCAGTGGGGGACAGGGGATCAATAGCAATCAGCCCCAGCATTTT. The encoded protein is CASSGGQGINSNQPQHF.